These T cell receptor beta chains were read from a single sample in a study of T cell repertoires in aging, cancer and after chemotherapy. TCRdb passed the multiplex PCR reads through MiXCR, listing each CDR3 protein once. The table lists around 12,000 distinct CDR3 sequences, roughly a quarter of them singletons. The specimen was blood. Source of these receptors: a human donor in good health. CDR3s include the opening cysteine and the closing phenylalanine or tryptophan. Each record gives: clone size, J gene, D gene, V gene, CDR3 protein, CDR3 DNA. D genes are given only for firm matches. Clone size is not always given. Where it is, it says once, few, many or a class for expanded clones.

>.|TRBJ2-3|.|TRBV2
CASSELYSTDTQYF
TGTGCCAGCAGTGAACTCTATAGCACAGATACGCAGTATTTT
>medium-sized|TRBJ1-2|TRBD1|TRBV19
CASSIGQGSRGYTF
TGTGCCAGTAGTATAGGACAGGGCTCCAGAGGCTACACCTTC
>few|TRBJ2-1|TRBD2|TRBV20-1
CSAGTSGGLNEQFF
TGCAGTGCCGGGACTAGCGGGGGTCTCAATGAGCAGTTCTTC
>.|TRBJ2-3|.|TRBV20-1
CSASRQAVTDTQYF
TGCAGTGCTAGTAGACAGGCAGTCACAGATACGCAGTATTTT
>.|TRBJ2-1|TRBD1|TRBV20-1
CSARADRPYYNEQFF
TGCAGTGCCAGGGCGGACAGGCCTTACTACAATGAGCAGTTCTTC
>medium-sized|TRBJ2-3|TRBD2|TRBV19
CASSIGGGGADTQYF
TGTGCCAGTAGTATAGGTGGCGGGGGGGCGGATACGCAGTATTTT
>medium-sized|TRBJ1-6|TRBD1|TRBV30
CAWSRQGGNNSPLHF
TGTGCCTGGAGTCGACAGGGCGGGAATAATTCACCCCTCCACTTT
>.|TRBJ2-1|TRBD1|TRBV27
CASSRTVGTEVYNEQFF
TGTGCCAGCAGCCGAACCGTCGGGACAGAGGTCTACAATGAGCAGTTCTTC
>few|TRBJ1-6|.|TRBV20-1
CSARDSGRANNSPLHF
TGCAGTGCTAGAGATTCCGGCAGGGCGAATAATTCACCCCTCCACTTT
>few|TRBJ2-3|.|TRBV7-3
CASSLWAGRSSDTQYF
TGTGCCAGCAGCTTATGGGCGGGGAGATCTTCAGATACGCAGTATTTT
>.|TRBJ1-1|TRBD1|TRBV12-3/TRBV12-4
CASSYGTANTEAFF
TGTGCCAGCAGTTACGGGACAGCCAACACTGAAGCTTTCTTT
>.|TRBJ1-2|.|TRBV20-1
CSARATASNYGYTF
TGCAGTGCTAGAGCAACAGCTTCTAACTATGGCTACACCTTC